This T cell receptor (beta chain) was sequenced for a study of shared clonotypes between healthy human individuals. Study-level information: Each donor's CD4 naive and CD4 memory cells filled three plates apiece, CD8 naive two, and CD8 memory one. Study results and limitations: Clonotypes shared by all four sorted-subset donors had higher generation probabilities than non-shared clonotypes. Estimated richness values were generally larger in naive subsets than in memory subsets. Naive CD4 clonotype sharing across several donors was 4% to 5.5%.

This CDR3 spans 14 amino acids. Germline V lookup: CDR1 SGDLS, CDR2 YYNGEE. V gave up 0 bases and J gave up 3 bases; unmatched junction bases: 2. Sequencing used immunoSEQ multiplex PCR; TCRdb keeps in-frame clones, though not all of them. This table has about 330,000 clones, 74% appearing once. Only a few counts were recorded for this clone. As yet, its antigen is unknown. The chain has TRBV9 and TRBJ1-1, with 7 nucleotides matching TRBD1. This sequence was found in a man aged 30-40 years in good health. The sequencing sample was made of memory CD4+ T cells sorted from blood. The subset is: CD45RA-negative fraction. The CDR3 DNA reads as TGTGCCAGCAGCGTAGTAGGGACAGACACTGAAGCTTTCTTT. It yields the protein CASSVVGTDTEAFF.